This note documents a single TCR beta chain sequence. This specimen belongs to a study of early stage breast cancer tumors. The CDR3 has 14 residues. CDR1 MNHNS and CDR2 SASEGT come from the germline V gene. The V gene lost 0 bases and the J gene lost 1 base, with 6 bases spanning the gap. Sequencing was performed with immunoSEQ multiplex PCR; in TCRdb, only in-frame clones are kept and a portion is missing. This sample has about 31,000 clones; almost 75% occur once, and the top ten carry about 4.5%. This receptor was taken from a person aged 35-49 years with breast cancer. Sequencing was carried out using blood. This chain connects TRBV6-1 to TRBJ2-5; tentatively, D is TRBD1 (5 bases). The CDR3 DNA follows: TGTGCCAGCAGTGAAGCCACAGGCCAAGAGACCCAGTACTTC. Its protein is CASSEATGQETQYF.